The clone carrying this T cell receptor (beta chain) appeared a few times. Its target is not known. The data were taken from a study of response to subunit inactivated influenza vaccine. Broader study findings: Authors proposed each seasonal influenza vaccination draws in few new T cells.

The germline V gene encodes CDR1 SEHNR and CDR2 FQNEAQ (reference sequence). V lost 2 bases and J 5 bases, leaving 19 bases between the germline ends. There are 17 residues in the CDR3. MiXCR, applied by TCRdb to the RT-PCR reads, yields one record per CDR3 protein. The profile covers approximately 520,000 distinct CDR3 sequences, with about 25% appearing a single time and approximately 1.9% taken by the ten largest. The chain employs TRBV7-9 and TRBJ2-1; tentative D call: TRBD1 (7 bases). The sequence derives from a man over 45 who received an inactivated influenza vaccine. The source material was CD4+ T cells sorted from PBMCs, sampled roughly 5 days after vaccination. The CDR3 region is CASSLSQGGLENNEQFF. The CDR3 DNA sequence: TGTGCCAGCAGCTTATCCCAGGGGGGCCTAGAAAACAATGAGCAGTTCTTC.